The clone carrying this T cell receptor (beta chain) was observed a handful of times. The V gene end was trimmed by 7 bases and the J gene end by 4 bases; junction bases not matched to a gene: 1. Per germline, CDR1 KGHDR and CDR2 SFDVKD. The CDR3 runs to 13 residues. These data are taken from a study of Graves' ophthalmopathy and Graves' hyperthyroidism. The TCR beta CDR3 regions underwent amplification from RNA transcripts. Amplification began with first-round RT-PCR using HTBI primers, then second-round multiplex PCR was performed. TCRdb used MiXCR to reprocess the multiplex PCR reads, holding one entry per CDR3 protein. This table holds roughly 170,000 distinct CDR3 sequences, roughly two fifths found once.

The sample taken for sequencing was peripheral blood. This chain uses TRBV24-1 with TRBJ2-2, with 8 bases identical to TRBD2. This TCR was sampled from a young man with Graves' ophthalmopathy. CDR3 coding DNA: TGTGCCACCAGCGGGAGGGCCACCGGGGAGCTGTTTTTT. It encodes CATSGRATGELFF.